This T cell receptor beta chain was sequenced during a study of T-cell memory formation after mild COVID-19. Study as a whole: Largely, TCR clusters stayed within a single donor.

The table lists this clonotype with a few counts. TCRdb processed the 5' RACE reads anew with MiXCR; each CDR3 protein has one entry. The sample carries 550,000 to 600,000 distinct CDR3 sequences, less than 25% recorded once. Between the trimmed V and J ends, which lost 6 bases and 5 bases, there was a span of 11 bases. The CDR3 length is 14 residues. This receptor was obtained from an adult woman who had mild COVID-19 (a few samples of this study predate the infection). Cell type and time point are not known. The J gene is TRBJ1-6, the V gene TRBV12-3 or TRBV12-4, with D perhaps TRBD1 (5 bases). Sequencing was performed on PBMCs or a T cell subset sorted from them (not recorded which). CDR3 sequence (DNA): TGTGCCAGCAGCCAGGGATACAATAATTCACCCCTCCACTTT. Its translation is CASSQGYNNSPLHF.